This T cell receptor beta chain emerged from a study of control samples from healthy donors and cancer patients. The CDR3 has 13 amino acids. The V gene end was trimmed by 6 bases and the J gene end by 3 bases; junction bases not matched to a gene: 2. Clones were read by immunoSEQ multiplex PCR, and TCRdb kept only the in-frame ones, dropping some. The sample includes about 170,000 clones, 91% of them seen just once. This clone was seen more than once but under ten times. The specimen was blood. This chain connects TRBV12-3 or TRBV12-4 to TRBJ2-7; the match to TRBD1 covers 10 bases. This sequence was found in a woman aged 25-40 years in good health. CDR3 in amino acids: CASRWTGGYEQYF. The CDR3 nucleotides read TGTGCCAGCAGATGGACAGGGGGCTACGAGCAGTACTTC.